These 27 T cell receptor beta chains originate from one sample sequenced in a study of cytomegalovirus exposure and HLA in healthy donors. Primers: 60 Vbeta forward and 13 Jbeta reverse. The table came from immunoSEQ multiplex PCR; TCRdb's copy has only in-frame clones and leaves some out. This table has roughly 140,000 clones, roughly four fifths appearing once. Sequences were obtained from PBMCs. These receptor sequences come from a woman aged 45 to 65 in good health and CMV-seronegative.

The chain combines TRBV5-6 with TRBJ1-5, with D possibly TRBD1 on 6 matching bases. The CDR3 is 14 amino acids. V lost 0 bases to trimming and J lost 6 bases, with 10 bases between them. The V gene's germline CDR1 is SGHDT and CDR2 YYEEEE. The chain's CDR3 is CASSLDRVAQPQHF. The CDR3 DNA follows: TGTGCCAGCAGCTTGGACAGGGTGGCTCAGCCCCAGCATTTT.

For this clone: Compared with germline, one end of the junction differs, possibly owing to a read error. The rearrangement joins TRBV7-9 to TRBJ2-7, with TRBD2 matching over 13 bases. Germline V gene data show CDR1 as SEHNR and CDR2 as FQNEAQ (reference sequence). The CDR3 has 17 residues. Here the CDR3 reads CSSSLTSGGPSSYEQYF. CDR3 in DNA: TGTTCCAGCAGCTTGACTAGCGGGGGGCCCTCCTCCTACGAGCAGTACTTC.

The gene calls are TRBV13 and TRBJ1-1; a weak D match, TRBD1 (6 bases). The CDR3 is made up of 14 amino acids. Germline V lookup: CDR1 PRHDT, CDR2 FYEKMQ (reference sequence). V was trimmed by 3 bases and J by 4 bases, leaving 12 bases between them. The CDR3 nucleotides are TGTGCCAGCAGCTTGAGGGGGGGCGTCACTGAAGCTTTCTTT. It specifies CASSLRGGVTEAFF.

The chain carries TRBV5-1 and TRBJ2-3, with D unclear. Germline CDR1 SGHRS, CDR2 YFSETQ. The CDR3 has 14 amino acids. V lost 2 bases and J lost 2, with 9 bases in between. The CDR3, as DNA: TGCGCCAGCAGCTTAGAGTTTGACACAGATACGCAGTATTTT. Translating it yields CASSLEFDTDTQYF. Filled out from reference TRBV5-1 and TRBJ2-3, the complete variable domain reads KAGVTQTPRYLIKTRGQQVTLSCSPISGHRSVSWYQQTPGQGLQFLFEYFSETQRNKGNFPGRFSGRQFSNSRSEMNVSTLELGDSALYLCASSLEFDTDTQYFGPGTRLTVL.

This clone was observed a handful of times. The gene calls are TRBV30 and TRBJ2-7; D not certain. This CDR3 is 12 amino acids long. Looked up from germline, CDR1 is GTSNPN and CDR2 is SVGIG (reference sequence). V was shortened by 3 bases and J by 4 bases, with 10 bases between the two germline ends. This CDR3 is CAWSLSVYEQYF. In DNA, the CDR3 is TGTGCCTGGAGCCTCTCGGTGTACGAGCAGTACTTC.

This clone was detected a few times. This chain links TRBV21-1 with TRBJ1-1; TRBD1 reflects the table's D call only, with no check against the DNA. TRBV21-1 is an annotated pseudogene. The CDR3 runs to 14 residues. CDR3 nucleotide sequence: TGTGCCAGCAAACCAGGACACCCGAACACTGAAGCTTTCTTT. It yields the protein CASKPGHPNTEAFF.

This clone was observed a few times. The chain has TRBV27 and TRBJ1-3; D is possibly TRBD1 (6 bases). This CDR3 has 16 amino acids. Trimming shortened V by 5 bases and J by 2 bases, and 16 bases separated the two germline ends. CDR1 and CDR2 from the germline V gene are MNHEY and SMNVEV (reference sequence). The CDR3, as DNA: TGTGCCAGCAGTACGAGGGGGTTCGAGGCTGGAAACACCATATATTTT. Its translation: CASSTRGFEAGNTIYF.

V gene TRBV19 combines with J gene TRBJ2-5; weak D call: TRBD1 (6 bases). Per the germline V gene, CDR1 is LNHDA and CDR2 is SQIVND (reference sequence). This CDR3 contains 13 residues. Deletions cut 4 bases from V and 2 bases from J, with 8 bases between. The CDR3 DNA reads TGTGCCAGTAGTAGAGACAGGCAAGAGACCCAGTACTTC. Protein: CASSRDRQETQYF. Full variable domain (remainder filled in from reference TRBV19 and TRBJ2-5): DGGITQSPKYLFRKEGQNVTLSCEQNLNHDAMYWYRQDPGQGLRLIYYSQIVNDFQKGDIAEGYSVSREKKESFPLTVTSAQKNPTAFYLCASSRDRQETQYFGPGTRLLVL.

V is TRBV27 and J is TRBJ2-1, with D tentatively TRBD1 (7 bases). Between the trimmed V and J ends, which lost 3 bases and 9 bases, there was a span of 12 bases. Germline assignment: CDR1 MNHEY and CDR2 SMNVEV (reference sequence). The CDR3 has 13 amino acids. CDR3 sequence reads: CASSLAGGSEQFF. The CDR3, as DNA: TGTGCCAGCAGTTTGGCAGGGGGGAGTGAGCAGTTCTTC.

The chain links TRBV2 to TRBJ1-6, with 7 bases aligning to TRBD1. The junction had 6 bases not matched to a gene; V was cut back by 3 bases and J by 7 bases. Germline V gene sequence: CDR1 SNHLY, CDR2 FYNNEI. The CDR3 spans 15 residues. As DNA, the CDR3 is TGTGCCAGCAGTGAGGGGGACAGCTACAATTCACCCCTCCACTTT. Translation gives CASSEGDSYNSPLHF.

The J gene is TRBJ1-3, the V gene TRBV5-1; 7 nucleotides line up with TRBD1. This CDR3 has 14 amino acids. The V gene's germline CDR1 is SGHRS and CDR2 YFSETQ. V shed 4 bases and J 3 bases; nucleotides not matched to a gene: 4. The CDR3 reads CASSQGGSGNTIYF. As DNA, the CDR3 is TGCGCCAGCAGCCAAGGGGGCAGTGGAAACACCATATATTTT.

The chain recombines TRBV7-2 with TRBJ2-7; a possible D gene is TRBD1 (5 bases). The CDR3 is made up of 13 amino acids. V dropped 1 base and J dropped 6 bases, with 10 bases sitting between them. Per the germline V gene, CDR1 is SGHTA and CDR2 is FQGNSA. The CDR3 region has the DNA TGTGCCAGCAGCTTAGGGCAGGGCGGCGAGCAGTACTTC. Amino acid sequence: CASSLGQGGEQYF.

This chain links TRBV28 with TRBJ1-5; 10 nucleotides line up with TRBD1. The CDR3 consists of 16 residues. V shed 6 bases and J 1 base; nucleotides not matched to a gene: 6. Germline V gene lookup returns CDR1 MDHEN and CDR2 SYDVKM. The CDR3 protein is CASRKDRGGSNQPQHF. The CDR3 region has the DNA TGTGCCAGCAGAAAGGACAGGGGGGGAAGCAATCAGCCCCAGCATTTT.

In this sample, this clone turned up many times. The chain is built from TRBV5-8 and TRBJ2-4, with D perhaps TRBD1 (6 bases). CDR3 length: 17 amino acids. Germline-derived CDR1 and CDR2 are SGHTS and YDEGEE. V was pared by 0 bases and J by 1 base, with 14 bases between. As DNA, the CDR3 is TGTGCCAGCAGCTTGGTCAGTCAGGGGTGGGCCAAAAACATTCAGTACTTC. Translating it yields CASSLVSQGWAKNIQYF. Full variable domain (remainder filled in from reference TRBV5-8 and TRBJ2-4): EAGVTQSPTHLIKTRGQQATLRCSPISGHTSVYWYQQALGLGLQFLLWYDEGEERNRGNFPPRFSGRQFPNYSSELNVNALELEDSALYLCASSLVSQGWAKNIQYFGAGTRLSVL.

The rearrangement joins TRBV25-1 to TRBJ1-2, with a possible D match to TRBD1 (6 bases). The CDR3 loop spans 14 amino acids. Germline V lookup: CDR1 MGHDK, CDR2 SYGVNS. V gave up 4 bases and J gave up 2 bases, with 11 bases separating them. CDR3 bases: TGTGCCAGCAGTGGCGTAACAGGGAACTATGGCTACACCTTC. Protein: CASSGVTGNYGYTF.

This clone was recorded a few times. For the CDR3, the DNA is TGTGCCAGCAGTTTGGGGGAAGGCGGGGGCCACCCAAAGGAAGAGACCCAGTACTTC. It is translated as CASSLGEGGGHPKEETQYF. This rearrangement joins TRBV27 to TRBJ2-5; D might be TRBD2 (7 bases). CDR1 and CDR2 (germline): MNHEY, SMNVEV (reference sequence). Trimming removed 3 bases from V and 3 bases from J, with 26 bases in between. There are 19 residues in the CDR3.

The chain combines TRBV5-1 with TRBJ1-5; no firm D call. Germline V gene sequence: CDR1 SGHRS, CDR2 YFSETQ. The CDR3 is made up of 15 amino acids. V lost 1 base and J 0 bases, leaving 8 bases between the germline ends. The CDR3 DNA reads TGCGCCAGCAGCTTGTACGGGGATAGCAATCAGCCCCAGCATTTT. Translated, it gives CASSLYGDSNQPQHF. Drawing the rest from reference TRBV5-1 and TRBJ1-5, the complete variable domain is KAGVTQTPRYLIKTRGQQVTLSCSPISGHRSVSWYQQTPGQGLQFLFEYFSETQRNKGNFPGRFSGRQFSNSRSEMNVSTLELGDSALYLCASSLYGDSNQPQHFGDGTRLSIL.

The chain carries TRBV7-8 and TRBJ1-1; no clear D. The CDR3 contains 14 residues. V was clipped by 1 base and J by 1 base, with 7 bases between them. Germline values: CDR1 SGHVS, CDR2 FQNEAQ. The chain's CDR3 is CASSLGRSNTEAFF. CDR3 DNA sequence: TGTGCCAGCAGCTTAGGCAGATCGAACACTGAAGCTTTCTTT.

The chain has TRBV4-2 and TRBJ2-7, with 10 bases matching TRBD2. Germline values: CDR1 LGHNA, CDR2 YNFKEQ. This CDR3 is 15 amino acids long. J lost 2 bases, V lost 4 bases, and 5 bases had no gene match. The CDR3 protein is CASSLQLAGAYEQYF. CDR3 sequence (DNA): TGTGCCAGCAGCCTGCAGCTAGCGGGGGCCTACGAGCAGTACTTC.

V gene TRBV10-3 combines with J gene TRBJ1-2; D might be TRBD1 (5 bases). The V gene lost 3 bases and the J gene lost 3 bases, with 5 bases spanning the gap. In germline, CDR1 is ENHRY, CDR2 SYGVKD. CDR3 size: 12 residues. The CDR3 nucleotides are TGTGCCATCAGTGACAGGGACTATGGCTACACCTTC. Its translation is CAISDRDYGYTF.

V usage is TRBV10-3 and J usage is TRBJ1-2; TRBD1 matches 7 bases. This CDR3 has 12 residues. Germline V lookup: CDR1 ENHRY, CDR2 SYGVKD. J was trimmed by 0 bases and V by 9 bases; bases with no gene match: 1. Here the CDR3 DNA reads TGTGCCATTGGACAGGCTAACTATGGCTACACCTTC. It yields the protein CAIGQANYGYTF.

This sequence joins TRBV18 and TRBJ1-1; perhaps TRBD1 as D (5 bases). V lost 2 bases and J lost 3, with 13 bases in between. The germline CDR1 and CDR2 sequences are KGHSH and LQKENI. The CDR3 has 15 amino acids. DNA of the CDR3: TGTGCCAGCTCACCAGTCTCAGGGTTGGACACTGAAGCTTTCTTT. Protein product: CASSPVSGLDTEAFF.

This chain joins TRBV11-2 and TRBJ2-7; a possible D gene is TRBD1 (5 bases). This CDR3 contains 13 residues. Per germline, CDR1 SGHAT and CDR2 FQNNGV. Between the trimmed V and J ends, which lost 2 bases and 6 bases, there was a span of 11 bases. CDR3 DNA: TGTGCCAGCAGCTTATCAGGGTTTTCCGAGCAGTACTTC. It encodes CASSLSGFSEQYF.

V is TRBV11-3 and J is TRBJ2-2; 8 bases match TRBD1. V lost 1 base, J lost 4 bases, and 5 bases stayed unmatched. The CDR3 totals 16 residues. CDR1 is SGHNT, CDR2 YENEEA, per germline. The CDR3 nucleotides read TGTGCCAGCAGCTTAGGTTCAGGGGGCTTCACCGGGGAGCTGTTTTTT. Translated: CASSLGSGGFTGELFF.

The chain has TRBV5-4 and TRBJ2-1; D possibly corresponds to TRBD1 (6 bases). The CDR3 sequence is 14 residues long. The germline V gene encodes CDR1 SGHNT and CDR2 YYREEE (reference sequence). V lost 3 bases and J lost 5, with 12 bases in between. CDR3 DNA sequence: TGTGCCAGCAGCTCCGGGACATTTGACAATGAGCAGTTCTTC. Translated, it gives CASSSGTFDNEQFF.

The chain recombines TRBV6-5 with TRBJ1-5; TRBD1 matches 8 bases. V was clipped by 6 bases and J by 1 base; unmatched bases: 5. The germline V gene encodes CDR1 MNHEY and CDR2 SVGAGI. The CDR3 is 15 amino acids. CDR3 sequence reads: CASRVTGVSNQPQHF. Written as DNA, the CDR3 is TGTGCCAGCAGAGTGACAGGGGTGAGCAATCAGCCCCAGCATTTT.

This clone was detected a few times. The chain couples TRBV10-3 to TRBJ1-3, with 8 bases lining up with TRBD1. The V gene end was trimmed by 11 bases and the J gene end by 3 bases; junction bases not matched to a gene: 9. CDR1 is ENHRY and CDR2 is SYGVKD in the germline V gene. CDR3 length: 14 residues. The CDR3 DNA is TGTGCCGTCGGACAGGGAGGAGGTGGAAACACCATATATTTT. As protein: CAVGQGGGGNTIYF.